This entry lists 14 T cell receptor beta chains sequenced from one sample in a study of T cell responses to AZD1222 COVID-19 vaccine. Sequencing was performed with immunoSEQ multiplex PCR; in TCRdb, only in-frame clones are kept and a portion is missing. The sample yields some 150,000 clones, around 90% seen once. The sample here was peripheral blood, taken 28 days after the second AZD1222 dose. All receptors derive from an adult who received the AZD1222 COVID-19 vaccine.

This clone was found once. The chain uses TRBV7-9 and TRBJ1-1; 8 nucleotides agree with TRBD1. Germline V lookup: CDR1 SEHNR, CDR2 FQNEAQ (reference sequence). Unmatched junction bases numbered 3, after V lost 8 bases and J lost 1 base. CDR3 length: 13 amino acids. The CDR3 DNA follows: TGTGCCAGCTCGGGACAGGAGAACACTGAAGCTTTCTTT. Translating it yields CASSGQENTEAFF. The full variable domain, completed using reference TRBV7-9 and TRBJ1-1, is DTGVSQNPRHKITKRGQNVTFRCDPISEHNRLYWYRQTLGQGPEFLTYFQNEAQLEKSRLLSDRFSAERPKGSFSTLEIQRTEQGDSAMYLCASSGQENTEAFFGQGTRLTVV.

In the case of this clone: Distinct nucleotide sequences in the sample also encode this CDR3. This sequence joins TRBV2 and TRBJ2-7; no clear D. The CDR3 is 12 residues long. The ends were cut back, 4 bases at V and 2 bases at J, with 6 bases in the middle. Germline CDR1 reads SNHLY; CDR2 reads FYNNEI. CDR3 sequence reads: CASSGTAYEQYF. In DNA form, the CDR3 reads TGTGCCAGCAGTGGGACCGCCTACGAGCAGTACTTC.

The chain employs TRBV5-4 and TRBJ1-2; 8 bases map to TRBD1. The trim removed 4 bases at V and 5 bases at J, leaving 4 bases unmatched. Germline CDR1 and CDR2: SGHNT and YYREEE (reference sequence). This CDR3 is built from 13 residues. The CDR3 DNA is TGTGCCAGCAGCCTGGACAGGGCGTATGGCTACACCTTC. Protein product: CASSLDRAYGYTF.

The chain links TRBV6-6 to TRBJ1-5; 11 bases line up with TRBD1. The CDR3 length is 18 residues. CDR1 and CDR2 from the germline V gene are MNHNY and SVGAGI (reference sequence). V gave up 5 bases and J gave up 2 bases; unmatched junction bases: 11. This CDR3 is CASSHRDRGSVGNQPQHF. The DNA of the CDR3 is TGTGCCAGCAGTCATCGGGACAGGGGGTCGGTTGGCAATCAGCCCCAGCATTTT.

This chain joins TRBV24-1 and TRBJ2-4, with 9 bases that match TRBD1. Germline V gene data show CDR1 as KGHDR and CDR2 as SFDVKD. This CDR3 is 18 amino acids long. V was pared by 8 bases and J by 0 bases, with 13 bases of the junction left unmatched. CDR3 in amino acids: CATKARDRGLEAKNIQYF. CDR3 in DNA: TGTGCCACCAAAGCGAGAGACAGGGGGTTAGAAGCCAAAAACATTCAGTACTTC.

This clone came up once. The chain uses TRBV11-2 and TRBJ2-5; the match to TRBD2 covers 13 bases. This CDR3 region has 15 residues. Trimming took 7 bases from V and 4 from J; bases not matched to a gene: 6. The germline gives CDR1 SGHAT, CDR2 FQNNGV. CDR3 protein: CASTKGLAGRETQYF. CDR3 in DNA: TGTGCCAGCACCAAGGGACTAGCGGGAAGAGAGACCCAGTACTTC.

The V call is TRBV18, the J call TRBJ2-7, with TRBD2 identical over 11 bases. This CDR3 spans 15 amino acids. Trimming at V came to 2 bases and at J to 5 bases, leaving 5 bases not matched to a gene. The V gene's germline CDR1 is KGHSH and CDR2 LQKENI. CDR3 in amino acids: CASSPRTSGSDEQYF. CDR3 nucleotides: TGTGCCAGCTCACCAAGAACTAGCGGGAGTGACGAGCAGTACTTC.

The chain combines TRBV2 with TRBJ2-1; D is unresolved. V was trimmed by 4 bases and J by 4 bases, leaving 11 bases between them. Germline CDR1 and CDR2: SNHLY and FYNNEI. The CDR3 extends over 14 amino acids. The CDR3 nucleotides read TGTGCCAGCAGTGGGGCTCAACTGTACAATGAGCAGTTCTTC. This gives the protein CASSGAQLYNEQFF.

J is TRBJ2-5 and V is TRBV30, with 13 bases lining up with TRBD2. The CDR3 is 16 amino acids. CDR1 is GTSNPN, CDR2 SVGIG, per germline (reference sequence). J lost 5 bases, V lost 2 bases, and 8 bases had no gene match. The CDR3 DNA reads TGTGCCTGGAGTCCGTGGACTAGCGGGAGCTTCGAGACCCAGTACTTC. Its protein is CAWSPWTSGSFETQYF.

The V gene is TRBV7-2, the J gene TRBJ2-5, with 10 bases that match TRBD2. The ends lost 4 bases at V and 4 bases at J; junction bases unmatched: 9. The CDR3 length is 16 residues. Looked up from germline, CDR1 is SGHTA and CDR2 is FQGNSA. The CDR3 DNA reads TGTGCCAGCAGCTCCCCTCAACTAGCGGGACTAGAGACCCAGTACTTC. This translates into CASSSPQLAGLETQYF.

The genes are TRBV4-2 and TRBJ2-3; D perhaps matches TRBD2 (5 bases). The germline V gene has CDR1 LGHNA and CDR2 YNFKEQ. The CDR3 is made up of 12 amino acids. Deletions cut 4 bases from V and 4 bases from J, with 6 bases between. The CDR3: CASSPDSDTQYF. The CDR3 DNA reads TGTGCCAGCAGCCCGGACTCAGATACGCAGTATTTT.

The chain uses TRBV7-2 and TRBJ2-7; 9 bases agree with TRBD1. V was pared by 6 bases and J by 0 bases, with 9 bases of the junction left unmatched. The V gene's germline CDR1 is SGHTA and CDR2 FQGNSA. The CDR3 is made up of 16 amino acids. CDR3: CASSRGGTGYSYEQYF. The CDR3 region has the DNA TGTGCCAGCAGTCGAGGCGGGACAGGGTACTCCTACGAGCAGTACTTC.

This chain links TRBV27 with TRBJ2-7; 7 bases are shared with TRBD1. This CDR3 has 16 residues. CDR1 MNHEY and CDR2 SMNVEV come from the germline V gene (reference sequence). The trim removed 5 bases at V and 1 base at J, leaving 11 bases unmatched. The DNA for the CDR3 is TGTGCCAGCAGTCCCAGCCAGGGGGAGATGTCCTACGAGCAGTACTTC. It translates to CASSPSQGEMSYEQYF.

The V call is TRBV19, the J call TRBJ2-2; 8 bases agree with TRBD1. V dropped 7 bases and J dropped 3; count of bases not matched to a gene: 4. This CDR3 has 14 amino acids. CDR1 is LNHDA, CDR2 SQIVND, per germline (reference sequence). The CDR3 region has the DNA TGTGCCAGTATCCGGACAGGGCACACCGGGGAGCTGTTTTTT. Its translation is CASIRTGHTGELFF. The full variable domain, rest sourced from reference TRBV19 and TRBJ2-2, is DGGITQSPKYLFRKEGQNVTLSCEQNLNHDAMYWYRQDPGQGLRLIYYSQIVNDFQKGDIAEGYSVSREKKESFPLTVTSAQKNPTAFYLCASIRTGHTGELFFGEGSRLTVL.